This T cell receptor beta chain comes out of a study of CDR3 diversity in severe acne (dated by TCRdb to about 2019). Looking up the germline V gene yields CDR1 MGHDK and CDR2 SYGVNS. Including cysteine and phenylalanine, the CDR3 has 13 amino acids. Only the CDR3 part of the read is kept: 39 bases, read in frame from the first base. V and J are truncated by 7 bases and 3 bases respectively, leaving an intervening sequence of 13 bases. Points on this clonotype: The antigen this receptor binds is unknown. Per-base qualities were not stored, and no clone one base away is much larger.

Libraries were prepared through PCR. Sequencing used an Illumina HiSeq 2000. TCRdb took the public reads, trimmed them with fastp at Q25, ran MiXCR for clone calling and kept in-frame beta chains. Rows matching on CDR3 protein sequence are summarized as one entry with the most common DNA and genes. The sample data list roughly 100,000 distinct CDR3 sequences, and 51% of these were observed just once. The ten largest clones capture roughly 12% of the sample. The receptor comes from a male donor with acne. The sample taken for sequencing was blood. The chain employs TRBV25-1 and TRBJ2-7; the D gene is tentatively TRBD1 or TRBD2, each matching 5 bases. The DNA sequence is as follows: TGTGCCAGCATCGCCGGGGCAAGCTACGAGCAGTACTTC. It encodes CASIAGASYEQYF.